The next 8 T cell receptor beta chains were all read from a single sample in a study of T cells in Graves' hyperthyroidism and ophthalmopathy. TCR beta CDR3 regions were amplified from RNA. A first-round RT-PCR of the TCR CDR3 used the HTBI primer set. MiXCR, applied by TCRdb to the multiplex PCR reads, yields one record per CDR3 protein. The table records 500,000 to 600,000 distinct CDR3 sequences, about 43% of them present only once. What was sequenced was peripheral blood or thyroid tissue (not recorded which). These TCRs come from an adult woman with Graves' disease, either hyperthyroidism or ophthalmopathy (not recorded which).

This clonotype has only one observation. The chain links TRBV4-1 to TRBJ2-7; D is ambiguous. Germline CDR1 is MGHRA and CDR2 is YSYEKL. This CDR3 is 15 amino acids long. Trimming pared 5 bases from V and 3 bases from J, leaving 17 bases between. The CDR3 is CASSSSGGGSYEQYF. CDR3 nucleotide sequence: TGCGCCAGCAGCAGTTCCGGTGGTGGTAGCTACGAGCAGTACTTC.

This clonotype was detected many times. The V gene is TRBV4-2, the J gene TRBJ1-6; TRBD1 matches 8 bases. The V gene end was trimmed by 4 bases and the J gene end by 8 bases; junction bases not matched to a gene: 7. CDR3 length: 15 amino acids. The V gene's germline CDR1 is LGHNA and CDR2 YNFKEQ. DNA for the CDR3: TGTGCCAGCAGCCCCGAAAAGACAGGGGATTCACCCCTCCACTTT. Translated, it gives CASSPEKTGDSPLHF.

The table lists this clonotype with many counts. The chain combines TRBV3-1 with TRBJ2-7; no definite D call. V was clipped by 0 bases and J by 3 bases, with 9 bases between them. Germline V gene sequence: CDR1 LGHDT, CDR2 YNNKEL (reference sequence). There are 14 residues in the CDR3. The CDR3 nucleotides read TGTGCCAGCAGCCAAGAAGGTGGAAACTACGAGCAGTACTTC. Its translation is CASSQEGGNYEQYF.

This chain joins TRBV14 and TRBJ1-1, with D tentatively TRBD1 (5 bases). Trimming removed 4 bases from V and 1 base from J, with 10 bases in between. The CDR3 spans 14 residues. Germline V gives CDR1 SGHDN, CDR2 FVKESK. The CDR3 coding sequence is TGTGCCAGCAGCCCCAGGGTATCGAACACTGAAGCTTTCTTT. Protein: CASSPRVSNTEAFF.

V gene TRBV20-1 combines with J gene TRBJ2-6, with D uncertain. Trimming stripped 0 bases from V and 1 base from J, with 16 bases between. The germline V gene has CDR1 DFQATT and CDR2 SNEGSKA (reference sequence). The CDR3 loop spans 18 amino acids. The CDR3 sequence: CSARELKGRASGANVLTF. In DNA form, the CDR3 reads TGCAGTGCTAGAGAGTTAAAGGGTAGGGCGTCTGGGGCCAACGTCCTGACTTTC.

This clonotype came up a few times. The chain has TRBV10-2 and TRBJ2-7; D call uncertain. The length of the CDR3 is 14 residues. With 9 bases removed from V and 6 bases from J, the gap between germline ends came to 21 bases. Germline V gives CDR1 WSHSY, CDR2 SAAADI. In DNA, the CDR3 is TGCGCCAGTTCCTACGGCTCTTTTGCTGCCGAGCAGTACTTC. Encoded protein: CASSYGSFAAEQYF.

The CDR3 spells CATSSNRQGGGYTF. CDR3 nucleotides: TGTGCCACCAGCAGCAACCGACAGGGTGGGGGCTACACCTTC. The chain links TRBV15 to TRBJ1-2; TRBD1 agrees at 7 bases. The CDR3 runs to 14 residues. Germline CDR1 is LNHNV and CDR2 is YYDKDF (reference sequence). V trimming: 3 bases; J trimming: 8 bases; junction bases outside the gene matches: 9.

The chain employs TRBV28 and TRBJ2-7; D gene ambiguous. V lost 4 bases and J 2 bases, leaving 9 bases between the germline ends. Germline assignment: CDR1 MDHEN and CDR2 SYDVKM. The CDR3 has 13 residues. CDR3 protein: CASSSILPYEQYF. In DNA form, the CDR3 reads TGTGCCAGCAGTTCCATCCTCCCCTACGAGCAGTACTTC.